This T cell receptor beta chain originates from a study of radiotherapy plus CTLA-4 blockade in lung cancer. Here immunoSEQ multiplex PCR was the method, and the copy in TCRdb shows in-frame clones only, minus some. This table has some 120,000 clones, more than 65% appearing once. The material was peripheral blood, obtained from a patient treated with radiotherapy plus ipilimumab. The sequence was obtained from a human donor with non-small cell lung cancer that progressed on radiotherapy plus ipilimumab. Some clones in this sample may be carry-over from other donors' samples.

In DNA form, the CDR3 reads TGCGCCAGCAGCCAAGCGGGGAGGGTGGAAAGGGAAAAACTGTTTTTT. Encoded protein: CASSQAGRVEREKLFF. V usage is TRBV4-3 and J usage is TRBJ1-4; D uncertain. Trimming pared 1 base from V and 8 bases from J, leaving 17 bases between. The CDR3 is made up of 16 amino acids. Germline lookup yields CDR1 LGHNA and CDR2 YSLEER.